This TCR beta chain emerged from a study of blood T cell repertoires in COVID-19. The V end was cut by 4 bases, the J end by 0 bases, with 10 bases between. The CDR3 loop spans 15 amino acids. Germline lookup yields CDR1 MNHEY and CDR2 SVGAGI. Some clones are missing from TCRdb's copy, which holds only in-frame ones; the method was immunoSEQ multiplex PCR. This table holds about 480,000 clones, about 88% found once. Clinical history as reported by participants underpinned cohort assignment. Recovered Cohort 3 donors showed two negative PCRs, clearance, or symptom resolution. The origin of this receptor is a woman in her fifties or sixties who had recovered from COVID-19. Material: PBMCs or T cells enriched from blood (not recorded which). The V gene is TRBV6-5, the J gene TRBJ1-5; D ambiguous. CDR3 amino acids: CASSFRQDSNQPQHF. For the CDR3, the DNA is TGTGCCAGCAGTTTCCGCCAGGATAGCAATCAGCCCCAGCATTTT.